These 22 T cell receptor beta chains were all obtained from the same sample, sequenced in a study of blood T cell repertoires in COVID-19. Repertoires were generated with immunoSEQ multiplex PCR, while TCRdb's copy carries only in-frame clones and drops some. The data contain 8,500 to 10,000 clones, about 81% of them singletons. The sequencing input was peripheral blood. The receptors derive from a man in his 60s with active COVID-19.

This clone was detected only a few times. J is TRBJ1-5 and V is TRBV6-1; 7 bases are a match to TRBD1. The CDR3 contains 14 residues. The germline gives CDR1 MNHNS, CDR2 SASEGT. After removal of 3 bases from V and 15 bases from J, the junction contained 14 bases not matched to a gene. The CDR3 is CASSEGPGQILRHF. In nucleotides, the CDR3 is TGTGCCAGCAGTGAGGGACCGGGACAGATACTTAGGCATTTT.

This rearrangement joins TRBV5-1 to TRBJ1-4, with D possibly being TRBD1 (5 bases). This CDR3 has 14 residues. Germline assignment: CDR1 SGHRS and CDR2 YFSETQ. V gave up 6 bases and J gave up 8 bases, with 17 bases separating them. CDR3: CASKFPGAGEKLFF. The CDR3 nucleotides read TGCGCCAGCAAGTTCCCTGGGGCAGGCGAAAAACTGTTTTTT.

The gene calls are TRBV18 and TRBJ1-5, with TRBD1 identical over 7 bases. The CDR3 is 16 amino acids. Germline V gene sequence: CDR1 KGHSH, CDR2 LQKENI. Trimming removed 6 bases from V and 2 bases from J; junction bases left unmatched: 10. CDR3: CASSAQTGMGNQPQHF. CDR3 bases: TGTGCCAGCTCGGCACAGACAGGGATGGGCAATCAGCCCCAGCATTTT.

The chain recombines TRBV28 with TRBJ1-2; 8 bases map to TRBD1. The CDR3 spans 16 residues. V lost 5 bases to trimming and J lost 5 bases; unmatched junction nucleotides: 13. Per germline, CDR1 MDHEN and CDR2 SYDVKM. In DNA form, the CDR3 reads TGTGCCAGCAGTCCATCCGGGGCAGGGGGCGTTTATGGCTACACCTTC. Residues: CASSPSGAGGVYGYTF.

The V gene is TRBV10-3, the J gene TRBJ2-2; D gene uncertain. V was cut by 2 bases and J by 6 bases, with 7 bases left in between. Germline CDR1 reads ENHRY; CDR2 reads SYGVKD. The CDR3 runs 13 residues. The CDR3 spells CAISETPAGELFF. CDR3 coding DNA: TGTGCCATCAGTGAGACCCCGGCCGGGGAGCTGTTTTTT.

The CDR3 loop reads CASSSGTGGETQYF. The DNA for the CDR3 is TGCGCCAGCAGCTCCGGGACAGGGGGTGAGACCCAGTACTTC. The gene calls are TRBV5-1 and TRBJ2-5, with 11 bases lining up with TRBD1. Germline trimming cut 3 bases from V and 5 bases from J; bases unmatched to any gene: 3. The CDR3 covers 14 residues. Germline lookup yields CDR1 SGHRS and CDR2 YFSETQ.

This clone came up once. The chain has TRBV11-3 and TRBJ2-2; 12 bases are a match to TRBD1. The CDR3 spans 17 residues. J was trimmed by 7 bases and V by 5 bases; bases with no gene match: 11. CDR1 and CDR2 from the germline V gene are SGHNT and YENEEA. CDR3 bases: TGTGCCAGCAGCCCGTTGGGACAGGGGGCGCGGGACGGGGAGCTGTTTTTT. It yields the protein CASSPLGQGARDGELFF. Using reference TRBV11-3 and TRBJ2-2 for the parts outside the CDR3, the full variable domain is EAGVVQSPRYKIIEKKQPVAFWCNPISGHNTLYWYLQNLGQGPELLIRYENEEAVDDSQLPKDRFSAERLKGVDSTLKIQPAELGDSAVYLCASSPLGQGARDGELFFGEGSRLTVL.

The chain couples TRBV4-3 to TRBJ2-2; 12 positions agree with TRBD2. V lost 5 bases to trimming and J lost 5 bases; unmatched junction nucleotides: 9. The CDR3 contains 17 residues. The germline gives CDR1 LGHNA, CDR2 YSLEER. CDR3 bases: TGCGCCAGCAGCTCCCACCCCGGACTAGCGGGAACCGGGGAGCTGTTTTTT. Translating it yields CASSSHPGLAGTGELFF.

The chain couples TRBV6-5 to TRBJ1-6; 7 nucleotides agree with TRBD1. The CDR3 loop spans 13 amino acids. Trimming removed 7 bases from V and 10 bases from J; junction bases left unmatched: 7. CDR1 is MNHEY and CDR2 is SVGAGI in the germline V gene. The CDR3 spells CASTPGGMSPLHF. DNA for the CDR3: TGTGCCAGCACCCCAGGGGGTATGTCACCCCTCCACTTT.

This clone was observed once. The chain carries TRBV11-1 and TRBJ1-1; D is perhaps TRBD1 (6 bases). CDR1 is SGHAT, CDR2 FQDESV, per germline (reference sequence). The CDR3 consists of 14 residues. V was pared by 8 bases and J by 5 bases, with 18 bases between. The CDR3 nucleotides are TGTGCCAGCGACCTCAGGCCAGGGGCAACTGAAGCTTTCTTT. Its protein is CASDLRPGATEAFF.

The gene calls are TRBV7-8 and TRBJ1-4; tentatively, D is TRBD1 (5 bases). With 1 base removed from V and 7 bases from J, the gap between germline ends came to 28 bases. The CDR3 totals 20 residues. Germline values: CDR1 SGHVS, CDR2 FQNEAQ. The CDR3 DNA sequence: TGTGCCAGCAGCTTAGGGGCAGTATTTGGGTTCGGGGACTTCGGTGAAAAACTGTTTTTT. As protein: CASSLGAVFGFGDFGEKLFF.

The V gene is TRBV5-1, the J gene TRBJ2-1; the D gene is possibly TRBD1 (6 bases). The germline CDR1 and CDR2 sequences are SGHRS and YFSETQ. V was pared by 5 bases and J by 7 bases, with 10 bases between. This CDR3 has 12 residues. The CDR3 region is CASRYQGNEQFF. The CDR3 bases are TGCGCCAGCAGATATCAGGGGAATGAGCAGTTCTTC.

This clone came up a few times. The chain is built from TRBV5-1 and TRBJ1-2; D not resolved. The CDR3 length is 14 residues. V lost 4 bases, J lost 6 bases, and 16 bases lay in between. In germline, CDR1 is SGHRS, CDR2 YFSETQ. CDR3 bases: TGCGCCAGCAGCCTAGCTATGGGAGCAAATGGCTACACCTTC. This codes for CASSLAMGANGYTF.

This clone was counted once. The rearrangement links TRBV7-2 to TRBJ2-3; a weak D match, TRBD1 (5 bases). CDR3 length: 15 amino acids. V dropped 1 base and J dropped 2 bases, with 10 bases sitting between them. Germline-derived CDR1 and CDR2 are SGHTA and FQGNSA. In DNA, the CDR3 is TGTGCCAGCAGCTTAGGACAGAGACCCACAGATACGCAGTATTTT. Translating it yields CASSLGQRPTDTQYF. The full variable domain, rest sourced from reference TRBV7-2 and TRBJ2-3, is GAGVSQSPSNKVTEKGKDVELRCDPISGHTALYWYRQSLGQGLEFLIYFQGNSAPDKSGLPSDRFSAERTGGSVSTLTIQRTQQEDSAVYLCASSLGQRPTDTQYFGPGTRLTVL.

This chain links TRBV11-3 with TRBJ1-6, with 8 positions matching TRBD1. Germline V lookup: CDR1 SGHNT, CDR2 YENEEA. The CDR3 loop spans 14 amino acids. The junction had 7 bases not matched to a gene; V was cut back by 5 bases and J by 10 bases. As DNA, the CDR3 is TGTGCCAGCAGCCGGACAGGGCAGAGATCACCCCTCCACTTT. Its translation is CASSRTGQRSPLHF.

The J gene is TRBJ2-1, the V gene TRBV3-1 (or the pseudogene TRBV3-2), with 9 bases matching TRBD2. J gave up 4 bases and V 0 bases, and 7 bases lay outside the gene matches. Germline lookup yields CDR1 LGHDT and CDR2 YNNKEL (reference sequence). The CDR3 contains 17 residues. CDR3 sequence: CASSQDLASGVYNEQFF. CDR3 DNA sequence: TGTGCCAGCAGCCAAGATTTGGCTAGCGGGGTATACAATGAGCAGTTCTTC.

The V and J genes are TRBV7-8 and TRBJ2-5; 7 positions agree with TRBD2. This CDR3 has 16 amino acids. Germline values: CDR1 SGHVS, CDR2 FQNEAQ. J was trimmed by 1 base and V by 1 base; bases with no gene match: 6. CDR3: CASSLGLLASQETQYF. The DNA of the CDR3 is TGTGCCAGCAGCTTAGGCCTACTAGCGAGCCAAGAGACCCAGTACTTC.

The rearrangement uses TRBV9 and TRBJ2-7; 7 bases agree with TRBD2. V was clipped by 0 bases and J by 7 bases; unmatched bases: 10. This CDR3 has 15 residues. Looked up from germline, CDR1 is SGDLS and CDR2 is YYNGEE. The CDR3 nucleotides read TGTGCCAGCAGCGTAGGGGTAGCGGGTATGGTTGAGCAGTACTTC. Its protein is CASSVGVAGMVEQYF.

The chain employs TRBV7-2 and TRBJ2-7; no reliable D call. Germline V gene data show CDR1 as SGHTA and CDR2 as FQGNSA. The CDR3 is 13 residues long. The germline V and J ends were trimmed by 1 base and 7 bases, with 11 bases remaining between them. The CDR3 protein is CASSLGSSLEQYF. In nucleotides, the CDR3 is TGTGCCAGCAGCTTAGGAAGCTCGTTGGAGCAGTACTTC.

This chain joins TRBV30 and TRBJ1-4, with D possibly being TRBD1 (6 bases). This CDR3 has 13 residues. Germline CDR1 GTSNPN, CDR2 SVGIG (reference sequence). With 5 bases removed from V and 7 bases from J, the gap between germline ends came to 14 bases. Here the CDR3 reads CAWGGTGFEKLFF. The CDR3 DNA reads TGTGCCTGGGGGGGTACAGGGTTTGAAAAACTGTTTTTT.

The J gene is TRBJ1-2, the V gene TRBV12-5; D remains ambiguous. Germline V gives CDR1 LGHNT, CDR2 FRNRAP. V lost 1 base and J 8 bases, leaving 5 bases between the germline ends. The CDR3 loop spans 11 amino acids. The CDR3 bases are TGTGCTAGTGGTTTGGGCGGGGGCTACACCTTC. It encodes CASGLGGGYTF.

The chain couples TRBV3-1 (or the pseudogene TRBV3-2) to TRBJ1-5; 9 nucleotides agree with TRBD1. V lost 3 bases and J lost 6; bases outside the gene matches: 0. The CDR3 spans 13 residues. Germline assignment: CDR1 LGHDT and CDR2 YNNKEL (reference sequence). The chain's CDR3 is CASSQGQGQPQHF. CDR3 DNA sequence: TGTGCCAGCAGCCAGGGACAGGGTCAGCCCCAGCATTTT.